Presented here are 4 T cell receptor beta chains from one specimen sequenced in a study of T cell responses to AZD1222 COVID-19 vaccine (dated by TCRdb to the early 2020s). Library preparation employed the immunoSEQ multiplex PCR assay. TCRdb stores this immuneACCESS table with in-frame sequences only. Part of the clones is absent; in the studies checked, under half of the shortfall reflects unresolved V genes, and no reason is known for the rest. This sample lists approximately 110,000 clones; more than 80% were detected once. The top ten constitute about 4.3% of the sample. In the paper's terms, the time point label means: baseline before first vaccination. The sequenced sample was peripheral blood, obtained on day 0 of AZD1222 vaccination. These receptors were collected from an adult in good health.

This chain joins TRBV9 and TRBJ2-1; a weak D match, TRBD1 (6 bases). V was cut by 4 bases and J by 4 bases, with 21 bases left in between. The length of the CDR3 is 17 residues. Germline CDR1 SGDLS, CDR2 YYNGEE. The CDR3: CASSPLGAGATYNEQFF. The CDR3 region has the DNA TGTGCCAGCAGCCCGCTAGGGGCAGGGGCTACTTACAATGAGCAGTTCTTC.

J is TRBJ1-2 and V is TRBV5-6; maybe TRBD1 (6 bases). CDR1 and CDR2 from the germline V gene are SGHDT and YYEEEE. V lost 4 bases to trimming and J lost 4 bases, with 11 bases between them. The CDR3 is 13 residues long. The CDR3 DNA reads as TGTGCCAGCAGCCCTACACAGGGCTATGGCTACACCTTC. Translated, it gives CASSPTQGYGYTF.

CDR3 nucleotides: TGTGCCACAACTCGGACGGACCCCCAAGAGACCCAGTACTTC. Translation: CATTRTDPQETQYF. The V call is TRBV7-8, the J call TRBJ2-5; no clear D gene. The germline V gene encodes CDR1 SGHVS and CDR2 FQNEAQ. The CDR3 has 14 residues. Deletions cut 10 bases from V and 1 base from J, with 16 bases between.

The chain is built from TRBV2 and TRBJ2-6; 7 bases match TRBD1. V shed 8 bases, J shed 0 bases, and the junction held 10 bases outside the gene matches. This CDR3 has 17 amino acids. Germline lookup yields CDR1 SNHLY and CDR2 FYNNEI. The DNA of the CDR3 is TGTGCCAGCTCCCGGGACAGACTCAGCTCTGGGGCCAACGTCCTGACTTTC. This translates into CASSRDRLSSGANVLTF.